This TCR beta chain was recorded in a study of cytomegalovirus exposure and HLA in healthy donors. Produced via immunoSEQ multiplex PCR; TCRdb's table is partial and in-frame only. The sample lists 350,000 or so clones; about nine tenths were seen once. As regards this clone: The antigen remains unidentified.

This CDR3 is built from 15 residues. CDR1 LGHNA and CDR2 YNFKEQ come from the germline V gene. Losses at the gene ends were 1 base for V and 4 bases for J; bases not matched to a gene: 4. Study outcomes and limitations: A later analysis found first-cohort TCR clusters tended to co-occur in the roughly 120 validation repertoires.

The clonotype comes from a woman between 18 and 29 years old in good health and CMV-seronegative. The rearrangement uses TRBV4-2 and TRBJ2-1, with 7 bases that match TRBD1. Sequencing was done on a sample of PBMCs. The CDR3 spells CASSQGDSPYNEQFF. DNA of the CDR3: TGTGCCAGCAGCCAAGGGGACAGCCCTTACAATGAGCAGTTCTTC.